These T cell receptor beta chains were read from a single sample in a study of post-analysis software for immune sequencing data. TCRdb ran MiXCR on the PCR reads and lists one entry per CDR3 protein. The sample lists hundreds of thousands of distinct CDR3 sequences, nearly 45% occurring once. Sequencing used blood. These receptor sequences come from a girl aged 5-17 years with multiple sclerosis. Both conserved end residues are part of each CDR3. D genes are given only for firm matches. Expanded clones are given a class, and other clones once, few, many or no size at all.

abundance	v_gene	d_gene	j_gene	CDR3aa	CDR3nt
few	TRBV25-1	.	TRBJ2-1	CASSLRSNEQFF	TGTGCCAGCAGCCTTAGGAGTAATGAGCAGTTCTTC
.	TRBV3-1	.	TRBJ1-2	CASSQDGNYGYTF	TGTGCCAGCAGCCAAGACGGGAACTATGGCTACACCTTC
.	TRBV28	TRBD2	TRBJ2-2	CASSLLAGNTGELFF	TGTGCCAGCAGTTTATTAGCGGGGAACACCGGGGAGCTGTTTTTT
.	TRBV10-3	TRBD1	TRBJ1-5	CAIRRAGGNQPQHF	TGTGCCATCAGGCGGGCAGGGGGCAACCAGCCCCAGCATTTT
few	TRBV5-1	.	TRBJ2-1	CASSLALGLNEQFF	TGCGCCAGCAGCTTGGCCTTGGGATTAAATGAGCAGTTCTTC
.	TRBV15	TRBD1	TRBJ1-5	CATSRASGTELNQPQHF	TGTGCCACCAGCAGAGCATCCGGGACAGAGCTTAATCAGCCCCAGCATTTT
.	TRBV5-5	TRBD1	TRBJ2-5	CASSSSGTGGGETQYF	TGTGCCAGCAGCTCGTCGGGGACAGGGGGCGGAGAGACCCAGTACTTC
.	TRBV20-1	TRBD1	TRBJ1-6	CSASRTGRLNSPLHF	TGCAGTGCTAGTCGGACAGGGCGTCTTAATTCACCCCTCCACTTT
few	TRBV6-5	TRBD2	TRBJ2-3	CASKLLAGVMSTDTQYF	TGTGCCAGCAAATTACTAGCGGGAGTCATGAGCACAGATACGCAGTATTTT
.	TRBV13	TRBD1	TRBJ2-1	CASSLAAGTERRDEQFF	TGTGCCAGCAGCTTAGCGGCAGGGACAGAGCGCCGGGATGAGCAGTTCTTC
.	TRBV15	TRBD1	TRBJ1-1	CATSRTGGHTEAFF	TGTGCCACCAGCAGGACAGGGGGGCACACTGAAGCTTTCTTT
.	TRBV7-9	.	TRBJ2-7	CASSLPRIRTVNTEQYF	TGTGCCAGCAGCTTACCCCGAATTAGGACAGTAAATACCGAGCAGTACTTC
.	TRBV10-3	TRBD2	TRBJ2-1	CAISQRDKGNEQFF	TGTGCCATCAGTCAGCGGGATAAAGGCAATGAGCAGTTCTTC
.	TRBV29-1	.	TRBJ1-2	CSVEPRVNYGYTF	TGCAGCGTTGAGCCCAGGGTAAACTATGGCTACACCTTC
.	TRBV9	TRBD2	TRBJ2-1	CASSVGVAGAYNEQFF	TGTGCCAGCAGTGTTGGGGTAGCGGGAGCCTACAATGAGCAGTTCTTC
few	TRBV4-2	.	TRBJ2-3	CASSQGAGNTDTQYF	TGTGCCAGCAGCCAAGGGGCAGGAAACACAGATACGCAGTATTTT
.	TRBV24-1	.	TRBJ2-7	CATSDGSGSSYEQYF	TGTGCCACCAGTGATGGTAGCGGCAGCTCCTACGAGCAGTACTTC
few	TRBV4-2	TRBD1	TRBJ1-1	CASSSGQGENTEAFF	TGTGCCAGCAGCTCTGGACAGGGTGAGAACACTGAAGCTTTCTTT
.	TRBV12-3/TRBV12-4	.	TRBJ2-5	CASSPSGDPRETQYF	TGTGCCAGCAGCCCTTCGGGGGACCCAAGGGAGACCCAGTACTTC
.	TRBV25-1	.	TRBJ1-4	CASSGRQVVANEKLFF	TGTGCCAGCAGTGGCCGACAGGTCGTGGCTAATGAAAAACTGTTTTTT
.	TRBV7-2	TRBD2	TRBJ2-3	CASSPQTSGRSDTQYF	TGTGCCAGCAGCCCCCAGACTAGCGGGAGGTCCGATACGCAGTATTTT
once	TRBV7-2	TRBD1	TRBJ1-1	CASSPSGGRAEAFF	TGTGCCAGCAGCCCGTCAGGGGGAAGGGCTGAAGCTTTCTTT
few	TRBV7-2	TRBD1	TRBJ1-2	CASSSNRDSNYGYTF	TGTGCCAGCAGCTCAAACCGGGACAGTAACTATGGCTACACCTTC
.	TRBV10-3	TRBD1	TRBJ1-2	CAISPGTGATNYGYTF	TGTGCCATCAGTCCCGGGACAGGGGCCACGAACTATGGCTACACCTTC
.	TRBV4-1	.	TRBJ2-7	CASSQASGSGSYEQYF	TGCGCCAGCAGCCAAGCATCGGGGTCCGGTTCATACGAGCAGTACTTC
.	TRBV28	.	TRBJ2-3	CASSSPLADSTDTQYF	TGTGCCAGCAGTTCCCCCCTAGCAGACTCCACAGATACGCAGTATTTT
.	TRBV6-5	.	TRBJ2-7	CASRQDSYEQYF	TGTGCCAGCAGGCAAGACAGCTACGAGCAGTACTTC
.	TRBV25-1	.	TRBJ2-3	CASSESLLARGTDTQYF	TGTGCCAGCAGTGAATCCCTTTTAGCAAGAGGGACAGATACGCAGTATTTT
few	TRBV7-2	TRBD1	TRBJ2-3	CASSLKGQGSDTQYF	TGTGCCAGCAGCTTAAAAGGACAGGGCTCAGATACGCAGTATTTT
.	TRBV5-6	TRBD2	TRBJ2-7	CASSPRTSGRAFHEQYF	TGTGCCAGCAGCCCCCGGACTAGCGGGAGGGCCTTCCACGAGCAGTACTTC
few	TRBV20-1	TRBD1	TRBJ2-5	CSALQGARETQYF	TGCAGTGCCTTACAGGGGGCGCGTGAGACCCAGTACTTC
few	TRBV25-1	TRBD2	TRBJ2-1	CASSWEGRPYNEQFF	TGTGCCAGCAGCTGGGAGGGAAGACCCTACAATGAGCAGTTCTTC
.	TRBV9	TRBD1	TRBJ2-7	CASSVEGRGLYEQYF	TGTGCCAGCAGCGTAGAGGGCAGGGGGCTGTACGAGCAGTACTTC
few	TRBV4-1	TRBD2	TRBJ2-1	CASSQDLREGLYNEQFF	TGCGCCAGCAGCCAAGATCTACGGGAGGGCCTCTACAATGAGCAGTTCTTC
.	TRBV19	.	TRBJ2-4	CASSGLAKNIQYF	TGTGCCAGTTCCGGACTAGCCAAAAACATTCAGTACTTC
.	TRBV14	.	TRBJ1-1	CASSPRGLWGEAFF	TGTGCCAGCAGCCCCAGGGGTTTATGGGGTGAAGCTTTCTTT
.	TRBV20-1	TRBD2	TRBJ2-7	CRAGLVAPSEQYF	TGCAGAGCGGGACTAGTGGCCCCCTCCGAGCAGTACTTC
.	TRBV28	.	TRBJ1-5	CASSTGYNQPQHF	TGTGCCAGCAGCACAGGTTACAATCAGCCCCAGCATTTT
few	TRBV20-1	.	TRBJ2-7	CSARVPEVRSYEQYF	TGCAGTGCTAGAGTACCAGAAGTTAGGTCCTACGAGCAGTACTTC
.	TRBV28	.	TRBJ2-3	CASSSGLTDTQYF	TGTGCCAGCAGTTCGGGACTCACAGATACGCAGTATTTT
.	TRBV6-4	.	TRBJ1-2	CASSDRSGDGYTF	TGTGCCAGCAGTGACAGGTCAGGGGATGGCTACACCTTC
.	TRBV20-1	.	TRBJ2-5	CSARSRRETQYF	TGCAGTGCTAGATCGCGGAGGGAGACCCAGTACTTC
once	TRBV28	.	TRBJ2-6	CASSLSAGVGGANVLTF	TGTGCCAGCAGTTTAAGCGCCGGGGTTGGTGGGGCCAACGTCCTGACTTTC
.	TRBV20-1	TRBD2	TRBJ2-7	CSARPRLAGDYEQYF	TGCAGTGCTAGACCCCGACTAGCGGGAGACTACGAGCAGTACTTC
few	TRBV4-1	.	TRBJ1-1	CASSQTEGIYTEAFF	TGCGCCAGCAGCCAAACCGAGGGAATTTACACTGAAGCTTTCTTT